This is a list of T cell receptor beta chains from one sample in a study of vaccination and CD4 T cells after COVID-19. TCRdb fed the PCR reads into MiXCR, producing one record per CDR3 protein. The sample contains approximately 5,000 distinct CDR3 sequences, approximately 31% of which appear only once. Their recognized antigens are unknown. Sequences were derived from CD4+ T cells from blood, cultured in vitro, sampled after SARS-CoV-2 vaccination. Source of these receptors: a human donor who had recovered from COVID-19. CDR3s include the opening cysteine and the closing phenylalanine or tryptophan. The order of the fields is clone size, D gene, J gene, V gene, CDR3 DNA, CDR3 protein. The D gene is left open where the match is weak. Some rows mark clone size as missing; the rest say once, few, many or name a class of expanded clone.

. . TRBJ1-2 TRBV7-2 TGTGCCAGCAGCTTAGTTCGTGATACGGTTGTGGGCTACACCTTC CASSLVRDTVVGYTF
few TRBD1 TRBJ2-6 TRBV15 TGTGCCACCAGCAGAAGGACCGGGACAGGGACTGGGGCCAACGTCCTGACTTTC CATSRRTGTGTGANVLTF
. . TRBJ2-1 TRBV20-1 TGCAGTGCTAGAAGGGCCCTACAGCCCTACAATGAGCAGTTCTTC CSARRALQPYNEQFF
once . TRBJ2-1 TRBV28 TGTGCCAGCAGTTTAGACCGTAAAAACAATGAGCAGTTCTTC CASSLDRKNNEQFF
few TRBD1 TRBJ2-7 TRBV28 TGTGCCAGCAGCCTCCCGGGACAGGGAGCCTACGAGCAGTACTTC CASSLPGQGAYEQYF
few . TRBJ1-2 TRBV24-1 TGTGCCACCAGTGATTGGAGGGAAATCCATGGCTACACCTTC CATSDWREIHGYTF
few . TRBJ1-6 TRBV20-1 TGCAGTGCGTACATAGTAGGCTCCTATAATTCACCCCTCCACTTT CSAYIVGSYNSPLHF
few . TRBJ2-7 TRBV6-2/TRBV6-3 TGTGCCAGCAGCGACAGTTCTCCCTACGAGCAGTACTTC CASSDSSPYEQYF
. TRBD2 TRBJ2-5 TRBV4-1 TGCGCCAGCAGCCAGGGGGCTAGCGGGAGGGGGGGAACCCAGTACTTC CASSQGASGRGGTQYF
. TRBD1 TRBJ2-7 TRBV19 TGTGCCAGTAGTACCGAGACAGGGACCTACGAGCAGTACTTC CASSTETGTYEQYF
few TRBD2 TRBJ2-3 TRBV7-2 TGTGCCAGCAGCCCCGGGACTAGCCGCACAGATACGCAGTATTTT CASSPGTSRTDTQYF
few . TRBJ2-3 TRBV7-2 TGTGCCAGCAGCTCGCATGTCCGCGGGGGCACAGATACGCAGTATTTT CASSSHVRGGTDTQYF
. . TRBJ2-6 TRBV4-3 TGCGCCAGCAGCCCCAGGCTGGGGAGCTCTGGGGCCAACGTCCTGACTTTC CASSPRLGSSGANVLTF
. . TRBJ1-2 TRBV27 TGTGCCAGCAGTTCCCCCGGGGATGACAACTATGGCTACACCTTC CASSSPGDDNYGYTF
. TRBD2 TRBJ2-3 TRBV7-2 TGTGCCAGCAGCTTGAGTAGCGGGAGGGCCCCCGATACGCAGTATTTT CASSLSSGRAPDTQYF
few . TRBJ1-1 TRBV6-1 TGTGCCAGCAGAGCCGGGGCCATGAACACTGAAGCTTTCTTT CASRAGAMNTEAFF
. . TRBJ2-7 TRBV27 TGTGCCAGCAGTCCATCCCCGGGGGCCCCAATATACGAGCAGTACTTC CASSPSPGAPIYEQYF
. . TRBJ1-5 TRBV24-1 TGTGCCACCAGTCCCCGCGGGGGCCAGCGCCAGCATTTT CATSPRGGQRQHF
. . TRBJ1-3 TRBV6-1 TGTGCCAGCACCGAGCGCTCTGGAAACACCATATATTTT CASTERSGNTIYF
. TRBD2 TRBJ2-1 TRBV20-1 TGCAGTGCTAGCGGGGGGTACAATGAGCAGTTCTTC CSASGGYNEQFF
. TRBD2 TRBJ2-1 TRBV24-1 TGTGCCACCAGTGACCCAACTCTAGCGGGAGTAAACAATGAGCAGTTCTTC CATSDPTLAGVNNEQFF
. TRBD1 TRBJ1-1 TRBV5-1 TGCGCCAGCAGCGTACAGGGGGCGCGGGGCACTGAAGCTTTCTTT CASSVQGARGTEAFF
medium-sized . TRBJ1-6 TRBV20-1 TGCAGTGCTCACCATTTAGGCCTCTCCTATAATTCACCCCTCCACTTT CSAHHLGLSYNSPLHF
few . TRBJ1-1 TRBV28 TGTGCCAGCAGTTTAATGAGGGATGAAGCTTTCTTT CASSLMRDEAFF
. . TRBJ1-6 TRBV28 TGTGCCAGCACTTCCCCACAGGCCTATAATTCACCCCTCCACTTT CASTSPQAYNSPLHF
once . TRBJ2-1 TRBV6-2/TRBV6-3 TGTGCCAGCAGTTACCCCGGGTACAGGAGCTCCTACAATGAGCAGTTCTTC CASSYPGYRSSYNEQFF
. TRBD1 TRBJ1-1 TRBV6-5 TGTGCCAGCAGTTACTTTCCCGGGCAGGGGGCCGAAGCTTTCTTT CASSYFPGQGAEAFF
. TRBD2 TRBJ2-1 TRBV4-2 TGTGCCAGCAGCCATCGGCGGGAGGGCTCCTACAATGAGCAGTTCTTC CASSHRREGSYNEQFF
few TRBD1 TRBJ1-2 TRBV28 TGTGCCAGCAGCTTGACAGGGGCTAACTATGGCTACACCTTC CASSLTGANYGYTF
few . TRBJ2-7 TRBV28 TGTGCCAGCAGTTTCGGTCTCACAGGGCCGTCCTACGAGCAGTACTTC CASSFGLTGPSYEQYF
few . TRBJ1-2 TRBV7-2 TGTGCCAGCAGCTTAGCGTCAGGGAGGGGTGGCTACACCTTC CASSLASGRGGYTF
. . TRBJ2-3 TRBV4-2 TGTGCCAGCAGCCAAGAAATAGATACGCAGTATTTT CASSQEIDTQYF
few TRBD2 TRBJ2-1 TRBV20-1 TGCAGTGCTAGAGTTAGCGGGGGAACCTACAATGAGCAGTTCTTC CSARVSGGTYNEQFF
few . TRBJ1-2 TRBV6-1 TGTGCCAGCAGTACCCCAGCTAACTATGGCTACACCTTC CASSTPANYGYTF
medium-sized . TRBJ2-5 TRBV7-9 TGTGCCAGCAGCCCCCTTCGGGGCCGAGGGGATCAAGAGACCCAGTACTTC CASSPLRGRGDQETQYF
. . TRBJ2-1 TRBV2 TGTGCCAGCAGGGCAGGCGACACCTACAATGAGCAGTTCTTC CASRAGDTYNEQFF
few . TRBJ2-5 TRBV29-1 TGCAGCGTTGACAGGGGGGGGGAGACCCAGTACTTC CSVDRGGETQYF
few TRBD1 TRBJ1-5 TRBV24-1 TGTGCCACCAGACCTAGTGGGGGACAGGGGGCGTTTCAGCCCCAGCATTTT CATRPSGGQGAFQPQHF
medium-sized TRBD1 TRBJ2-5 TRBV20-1 TGCAGTGCTAGATTAACCGGGACAGGGGTCACGGAGACCCAGTACTTC CSARLTGTGVTETQYF
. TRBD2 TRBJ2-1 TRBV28 TGTGCCAGCAGTCTAGCGGGAGGGATCAATGAGCAGTTCTTC CASSLAGGINEQFF
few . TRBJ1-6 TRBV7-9 TGTGCCAGCAGCTTAGTCCTGAATTCACCCCTCCACTTT CASSLVLNSPLHF
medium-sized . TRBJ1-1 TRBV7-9 TGTGCCAGCAGCCTCGACAGTGAAGCTTTCTTT CASSLDSEAFF
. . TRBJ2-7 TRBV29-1 TGCAGCGTTGACCGACTAGGCGATTACGAGCAGTACTTC CSVDRLGDYEQYF
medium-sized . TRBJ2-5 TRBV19 TGTGCCAGCCAAAGAACAGGGAGCAGACAAGAGACCCAGTACTTC CASQRTGSRQETQYF
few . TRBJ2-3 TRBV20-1 TGCAGTGCTAGGGGGCTTCGGGGGAGGGGGTCAGATACGCAGTATTTT CSARGLRGRGSDTQYF
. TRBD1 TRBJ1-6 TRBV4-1 TGCGCCAGCAGCCTCGACAGGGCTTGGTCACCCCTCCACTTT CASSLDRAWSPLHF
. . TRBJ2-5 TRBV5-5 TGTGCCAGCAGCTTGAGGGGGCAAGAGACCCAGTACTTC CASSLRGQETQYF
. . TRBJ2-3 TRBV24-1 TGTGCCACCAGTGCTCAAGGCACAGATACGCAGTATTTT CATSAQGTDTQYF
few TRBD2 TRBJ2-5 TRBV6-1 TGTGCCAGCAGGGGACTAGCGGGATGGGGAGAGACCCAGTACTTC CASRGLAGWGETQYF
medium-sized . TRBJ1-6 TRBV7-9 TGTGCCAGCAGCTTCAACATCAATTCACCCCTCCACTTT CASSFNINSPLHF
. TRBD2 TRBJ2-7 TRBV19 TGTGCCAGTAGTATCGAGCGGGAGGTTGACGAGCAGTACTTC CASSIEREVDEQYF